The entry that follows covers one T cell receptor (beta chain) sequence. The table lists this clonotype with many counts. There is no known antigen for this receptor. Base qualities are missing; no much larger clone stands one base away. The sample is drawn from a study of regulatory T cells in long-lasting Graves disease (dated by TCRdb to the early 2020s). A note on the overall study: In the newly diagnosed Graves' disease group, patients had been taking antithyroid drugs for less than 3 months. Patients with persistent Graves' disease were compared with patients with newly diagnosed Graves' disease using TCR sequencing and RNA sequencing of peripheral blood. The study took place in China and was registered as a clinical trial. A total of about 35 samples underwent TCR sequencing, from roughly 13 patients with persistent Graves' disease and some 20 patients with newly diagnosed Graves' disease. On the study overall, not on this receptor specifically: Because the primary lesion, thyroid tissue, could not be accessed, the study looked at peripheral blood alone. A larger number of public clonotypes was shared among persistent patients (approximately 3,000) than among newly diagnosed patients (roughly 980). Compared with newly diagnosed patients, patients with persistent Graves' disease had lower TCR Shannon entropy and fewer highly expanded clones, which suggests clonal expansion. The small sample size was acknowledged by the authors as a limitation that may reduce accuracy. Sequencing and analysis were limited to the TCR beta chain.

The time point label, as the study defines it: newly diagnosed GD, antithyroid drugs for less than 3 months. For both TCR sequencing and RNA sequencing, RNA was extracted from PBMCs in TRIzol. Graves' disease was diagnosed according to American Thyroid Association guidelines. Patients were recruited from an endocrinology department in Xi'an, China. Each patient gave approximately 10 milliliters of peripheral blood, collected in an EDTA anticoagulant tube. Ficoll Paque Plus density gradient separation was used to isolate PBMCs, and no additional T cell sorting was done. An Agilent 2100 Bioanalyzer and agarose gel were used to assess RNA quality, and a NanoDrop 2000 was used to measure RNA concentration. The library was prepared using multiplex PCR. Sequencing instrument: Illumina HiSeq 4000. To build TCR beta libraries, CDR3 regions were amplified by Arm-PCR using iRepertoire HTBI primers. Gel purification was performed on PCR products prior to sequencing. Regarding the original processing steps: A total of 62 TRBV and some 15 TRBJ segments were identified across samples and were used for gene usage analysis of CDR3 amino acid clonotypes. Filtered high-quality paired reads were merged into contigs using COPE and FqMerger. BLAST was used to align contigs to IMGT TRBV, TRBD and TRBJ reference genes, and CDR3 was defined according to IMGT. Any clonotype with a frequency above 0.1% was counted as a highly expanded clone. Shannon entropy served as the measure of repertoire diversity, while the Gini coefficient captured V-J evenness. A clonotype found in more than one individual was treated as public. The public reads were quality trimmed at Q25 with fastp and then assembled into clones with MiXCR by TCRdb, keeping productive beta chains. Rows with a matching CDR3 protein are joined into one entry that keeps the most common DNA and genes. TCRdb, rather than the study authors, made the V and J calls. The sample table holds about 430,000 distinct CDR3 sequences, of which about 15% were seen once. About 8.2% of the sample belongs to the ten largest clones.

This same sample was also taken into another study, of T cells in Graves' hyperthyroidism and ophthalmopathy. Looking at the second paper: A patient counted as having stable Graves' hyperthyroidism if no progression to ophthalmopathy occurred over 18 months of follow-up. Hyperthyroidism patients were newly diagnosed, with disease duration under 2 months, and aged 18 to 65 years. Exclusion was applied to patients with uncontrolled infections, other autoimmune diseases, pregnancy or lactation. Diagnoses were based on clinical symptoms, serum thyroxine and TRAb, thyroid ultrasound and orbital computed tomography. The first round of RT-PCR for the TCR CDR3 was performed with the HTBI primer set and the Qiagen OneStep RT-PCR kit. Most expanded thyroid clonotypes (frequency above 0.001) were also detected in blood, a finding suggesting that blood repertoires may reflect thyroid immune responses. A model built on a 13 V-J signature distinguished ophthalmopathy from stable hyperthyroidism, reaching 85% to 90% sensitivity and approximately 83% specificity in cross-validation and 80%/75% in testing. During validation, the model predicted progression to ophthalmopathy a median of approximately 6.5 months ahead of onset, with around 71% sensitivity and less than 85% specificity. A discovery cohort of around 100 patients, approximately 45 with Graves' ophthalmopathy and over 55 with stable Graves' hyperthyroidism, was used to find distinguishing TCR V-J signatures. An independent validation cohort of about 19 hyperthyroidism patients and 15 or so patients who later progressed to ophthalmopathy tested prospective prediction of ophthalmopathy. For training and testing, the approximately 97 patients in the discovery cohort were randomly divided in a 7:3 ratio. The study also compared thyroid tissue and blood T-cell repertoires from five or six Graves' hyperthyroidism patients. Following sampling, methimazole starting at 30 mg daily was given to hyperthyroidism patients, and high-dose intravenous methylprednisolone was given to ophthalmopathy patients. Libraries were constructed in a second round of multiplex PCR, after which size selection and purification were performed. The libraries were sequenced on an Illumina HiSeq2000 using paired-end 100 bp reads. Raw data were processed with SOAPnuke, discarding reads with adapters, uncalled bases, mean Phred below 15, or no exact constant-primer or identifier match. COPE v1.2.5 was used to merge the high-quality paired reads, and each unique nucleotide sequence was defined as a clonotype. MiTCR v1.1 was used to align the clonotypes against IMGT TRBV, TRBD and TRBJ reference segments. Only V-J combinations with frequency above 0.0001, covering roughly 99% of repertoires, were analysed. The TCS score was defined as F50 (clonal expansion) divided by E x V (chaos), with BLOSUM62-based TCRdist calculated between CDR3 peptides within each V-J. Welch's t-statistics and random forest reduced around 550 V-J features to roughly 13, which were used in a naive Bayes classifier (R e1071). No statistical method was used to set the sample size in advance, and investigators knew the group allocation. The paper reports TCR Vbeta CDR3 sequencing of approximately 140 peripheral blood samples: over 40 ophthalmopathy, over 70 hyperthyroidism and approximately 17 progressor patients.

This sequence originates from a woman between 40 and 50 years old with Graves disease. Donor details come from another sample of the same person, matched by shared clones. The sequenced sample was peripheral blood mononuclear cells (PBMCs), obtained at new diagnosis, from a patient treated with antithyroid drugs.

The CDR3 in this case is CASKAGGPSYNEQFF. The DNA reads TGTGCCAGCAAAGCGGGAGGGCCCTCCTACAATGAGCAGTTCTTC. Here the chain combines TRBV28 and TRBJ2-1; TRBD2 fits 10 bases in the junction. V ends up 7 bases short and J 0 bases short, with an unmatched junction base count of 3. The CDR3 goes from the cysteine to the phenylalanine over 15 residues. CDR3 DNA only is kept here, 45 bases in frame from base 1. The germline V gene specifies MDHEN as CDR1 and SYDVKM as CDR2.